This entry lists 8 T cell receptor beta chains sequenced from one sample in a study of cytotoxic CD8 clonotypes in ibrutinib-treated CLL. Only in-frame clones appear in the TCRdb table, and some are missing; sequencing was by immunoSEQ multiplex PCR. Of 200,000 to 250,000 clones in the sample, 75% to 80% were seen once. The sequences come from PBMCs, collected after 12 months of ibrutinib treatment. These receptors came from a human donor with chronic lymphocytic leukemia.

The rearrangement joins TRBV13 to TRBJ2-6; TRBD2 matches at 8 bases. Unmatched junction bases numbered 5, after V lost 6 bases and J lost 4 bases. The CDR3 is 15 residues long. The V gene's germline CDR1 is PRHDT and CDR2 FYEKMQ (reference sequence). The CDR3 reads CASRRAGGGANVLTF. CDR3 DNA: TGTGCCAGCAGAAGGGCGGGGGGAGGGGCCAACGTCCTGACTTTC.

In DNA, the CDR3 is TGTGCCAGCAGTTCCAGGGGTTTCGATGAAAAACTGTTTTTT. It codes for CASSSRGFDEKLFF. The V call is TRBV6-6, the J call TRBJ1-4, with D perhaps TRBD1 (6 bases). The germline CDR1 and CDR2 sequences are MNHNY and SVGAGI (reference sequence). The CDR3 spans 14 residues. Trimming stripped 4 bases from V and 6 bases from J, with 12 bases between.

This clone was counted a single time. The chain links TRBV7-2 to TRBJ1-3; no definite D call. Germline-derived CDR1 and CDR2 are SGHTA and FQGNSA. There are 12 residues in the CDR3. Trimming removed 2 bases from V and 4 bases from J, with 3 bases in between. CDR3 region: CASSLQGNTIYF. CDR3 sequence (DNA): TGTGCCAGCAGCTTACAAGGAAACACCATATATTTT.

The J gene is TRBJ1-5, the V gene TRBV7-9; D is ambiguous. CDR3 length equals 13 residues. Germline assignment: CDR1 SEHNR and CDR2 FQNEAQ (reference sequence). Trimming left V 6 bases short and J 3 bases short, with 9 bases between. CDR3 DNA sequence: TGTGCCAGCAGTGGAGGCCTCAATCAGCCCCAGCATTTT. Residues: CASSGGLNQPQHF.

This chain joins TRBV5-1 and TRBJ1-2, with 7 bases matching TRBD1. The V and J ends lost 2 bases and 2 bases, in that order; junction bases with no gene match: 6. Looked up from germline, CDR1 is SGHRS and CDR2 is YFSETQ. CDR3 length: 15 residues. As DNA, the CDR3 is TGCGCCAGCAGCTTATACGGACAGGAAAACTATGGCTACACCTTC. It encodes CASSLYGQENYGYTF. The full variable domain, rest sourced from reference TRBV5-1 and TRBJ1-2, is KAGVTQTPRYLIKTRGQQVTLSCSPISGHRSVSWYQQTPGQGLQFLFEYFSETQRNKGNFPGRFSGRQFSNSRSEMNVSTLELGDSALYLCASSLYGQENYGYTFGSGTRLTVV.

This rearrangement joins TRBV5-1 to TRBJ2-4; 12 bases are a match to TRBD1. The CDR3 has 16 residues. CDR1 is SGHRS, CDR2 YFSETQ, per germline. V gave up 4 bases and J gave up 9 bases; unmatched junction bases: 11. CDR3 residues: CASSEIRDRGLGIQYF. CDR3 bases: TGCGCCAGCAGCGAGATCCGGGACAGGGGGCTGGGCATTCAGTACTTC.

The chain couples TRBV5-6 to TRBJ1-2; the D gene is possibly TRBD1 (5 bases). CDR1 and CDR2 (germline): SGHDT, YYEEEE. Trimming stripped 1 base from V and 5 bases from J, with 27 bases between. CDR3 length: 19 residues. The CDR3 region has the DNA TGTGCCAGCAGCTTGCTTCGGGAGGAGGACTGGGGGATAGGGTATGGCTACACCTTC. It encodes CASSLLREEDWGIGYGYTF.

The sample holds a few counts of this clone. The chain recombines TRBV28 with TRBJ1-3, with 9 bases fitting TRBD1. Germline V gene sequence: CDR1 MDHEN, CDR2 SYDVKM. This CDR3 comprises 18 residues. The V segment lost 5 bases and the J segment 0 bases; nucleotides outside the gene matches: 11. CDR3 amino acids: CASSGPRQGVTSGNTIYF. CDR3 nucleotides: TGTGCCAGCAGTGGTCCGAGACAGGGGGTGACCTCTGGAAACACCATATATTTT.